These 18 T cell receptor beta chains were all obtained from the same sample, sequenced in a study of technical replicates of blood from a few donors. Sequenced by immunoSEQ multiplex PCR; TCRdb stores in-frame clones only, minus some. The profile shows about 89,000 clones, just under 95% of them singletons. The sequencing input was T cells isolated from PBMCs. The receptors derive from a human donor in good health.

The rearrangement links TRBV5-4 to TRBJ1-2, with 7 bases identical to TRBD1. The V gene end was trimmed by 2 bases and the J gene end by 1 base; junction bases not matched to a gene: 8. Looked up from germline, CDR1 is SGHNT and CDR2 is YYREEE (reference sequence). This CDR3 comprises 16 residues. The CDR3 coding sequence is TGTGCCAGCAGCTTAATAAACAGGGGATTTAACTATGGCTACACCTTC. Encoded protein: CASSLINRGFNYGYTF.

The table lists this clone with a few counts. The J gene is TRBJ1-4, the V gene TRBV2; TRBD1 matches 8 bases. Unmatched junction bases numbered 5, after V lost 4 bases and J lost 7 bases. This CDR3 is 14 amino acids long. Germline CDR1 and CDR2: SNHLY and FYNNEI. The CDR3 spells CASSGQGSGEKLFF. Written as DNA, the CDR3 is TGTGCCAGCAGTGGACAGGGGAGCGGTGAAAAACTGTTTTTT.

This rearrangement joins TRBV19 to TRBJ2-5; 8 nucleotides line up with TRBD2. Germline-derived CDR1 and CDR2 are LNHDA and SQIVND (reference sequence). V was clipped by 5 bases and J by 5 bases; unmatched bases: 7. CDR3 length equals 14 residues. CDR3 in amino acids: CASSAGGGAETQYF. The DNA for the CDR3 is TGTGCCAGTAGTGCGGGGGGTGGAGCTGAGACCCAGTACTTC. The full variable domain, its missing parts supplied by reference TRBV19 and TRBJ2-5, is DGGITQSPKYLFRKEGQNVTLSCEQNLNHDAMYWYRQDPGQGLRLIYYSQIVNDFQKGDIAEGYSVSREKKESFPLTVTSAQKNPTAFYLCASSAGGGAETQYFGPGTRLLVL.

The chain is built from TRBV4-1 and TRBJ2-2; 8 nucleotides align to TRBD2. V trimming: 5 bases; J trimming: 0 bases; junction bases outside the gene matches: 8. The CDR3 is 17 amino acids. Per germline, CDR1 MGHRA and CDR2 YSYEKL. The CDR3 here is CASSRRLAGANTGELFF. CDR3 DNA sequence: TGCGCCAGCAGCAGGCGTCTAGCGGGTGCGAACACCGGGGAGCTGTTTTTT.

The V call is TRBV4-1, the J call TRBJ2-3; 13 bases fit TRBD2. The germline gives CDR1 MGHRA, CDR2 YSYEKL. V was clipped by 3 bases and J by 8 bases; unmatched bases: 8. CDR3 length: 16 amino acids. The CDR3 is CASSHLGLAGFTTQYF. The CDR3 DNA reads TGCGCCAGCAGCCATTTGGGACTAGCGGGATTCACTACGCAGTATTTT.

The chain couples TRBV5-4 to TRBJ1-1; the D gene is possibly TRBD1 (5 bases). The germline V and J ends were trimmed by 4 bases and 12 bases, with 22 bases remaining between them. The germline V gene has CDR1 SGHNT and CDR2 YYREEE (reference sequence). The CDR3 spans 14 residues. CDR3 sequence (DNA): TGTGCCAGCAGCACACCAGGGCCAACGGGGGTGCCTTTCTTT. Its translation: CASSTPGPTGVPFF.

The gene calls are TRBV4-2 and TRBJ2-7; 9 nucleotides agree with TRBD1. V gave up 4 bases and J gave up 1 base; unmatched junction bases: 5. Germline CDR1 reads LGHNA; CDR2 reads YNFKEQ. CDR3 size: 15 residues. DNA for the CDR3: TGTGCCAGCAGCCGAACCGGGACAGGGTCCTACGAGCAGTACTTC. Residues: CASSRTGTGSYEQYF.

CDR3 nucleotides: TGTGCCAGCAGCTTCACACAGGGGTCCTACGAGCAGTACTTC. Translating gives CASSFTQGSYEQYF. The chain employs TRBV7-9 and TRBJ2-7, with 7 bases matching TRBD1. Germline trimming cut 3 bases from V and 1 base from J; bases unmatched to any gene: 3. The CDR3 is 14 residues long. Germline CDR1 reads SEHNR; CDR2 reads FQNEAQ (reference sequence).

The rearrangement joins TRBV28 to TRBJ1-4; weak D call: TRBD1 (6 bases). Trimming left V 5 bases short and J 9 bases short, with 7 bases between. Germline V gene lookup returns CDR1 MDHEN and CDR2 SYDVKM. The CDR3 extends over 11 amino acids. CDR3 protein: CASSQGKKLFF. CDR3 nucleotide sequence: TGTGCCAGCAGTCAGGGGAAAAAACTGTTTTTT. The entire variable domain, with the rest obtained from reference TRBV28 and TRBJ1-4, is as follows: DVKVTQSSRYLVKRTGEKVFLECVQDMDHENMFWYRQDPGLGLRLIYFSYDVKMKEKGDIPEGYSVSREKKERFSLILESASTNQTSMYLCASSQGKKLFFGSGTQLSVL.

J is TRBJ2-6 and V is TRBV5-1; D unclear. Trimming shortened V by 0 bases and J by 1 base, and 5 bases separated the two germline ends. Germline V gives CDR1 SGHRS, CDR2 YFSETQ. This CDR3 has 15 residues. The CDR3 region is CASSLAGSGANVLTF. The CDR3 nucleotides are TGCGCCAGCAGCTTGGCGGGTTCTGGGGCCAACGTCCTGACTTTC.

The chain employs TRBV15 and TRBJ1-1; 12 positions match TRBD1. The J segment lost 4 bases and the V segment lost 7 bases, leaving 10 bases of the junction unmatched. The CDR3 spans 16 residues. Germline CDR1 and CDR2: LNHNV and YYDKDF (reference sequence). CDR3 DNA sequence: TGTGCCACCAACAGGGACAGGGGGCGCCTGATCACTGAAGCTTTCTTT. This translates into CATNRDRGRLITEAFF. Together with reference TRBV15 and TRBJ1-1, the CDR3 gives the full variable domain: DAMVIQNPRYQVTQFGKPVTLSCSQTLNHNVMYWYQQKSSQAPKLLFHYYDKDFNNEADTPDNFQSRRPNTSFCFLDIRSPGLGDTAMYLCATNRDRGRLITEAFFGQGTRLTVV.

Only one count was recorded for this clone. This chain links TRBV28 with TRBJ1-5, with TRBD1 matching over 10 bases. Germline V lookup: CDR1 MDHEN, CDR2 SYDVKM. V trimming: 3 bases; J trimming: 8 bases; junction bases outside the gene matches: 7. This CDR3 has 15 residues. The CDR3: CASSFRTGGGKPQHF. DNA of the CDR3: TGTGCCAGCAGTTTCCGGACAGGGGGAGGTAAGCCCCAGCATTTT.

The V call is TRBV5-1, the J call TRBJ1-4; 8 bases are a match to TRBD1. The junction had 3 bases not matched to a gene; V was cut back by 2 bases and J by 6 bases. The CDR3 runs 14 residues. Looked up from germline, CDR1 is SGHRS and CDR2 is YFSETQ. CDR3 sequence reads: CASSFLTGDEKLFF. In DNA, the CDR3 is TGCGCCAGCAGCTTCTTGACAGGGGATGAAAAACTGTTTTTT. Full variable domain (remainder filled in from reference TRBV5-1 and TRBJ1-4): KAGVTQTPRYLIKTRGQQVTLSCSPISGHRSVSWYQQTPGQGLQFLFEYFSETQRNKGNFPGRFSGRQFSNSRSEMNVSTLELGDSALYLCASSFLTGDEKLFFGSGTQLSVL.

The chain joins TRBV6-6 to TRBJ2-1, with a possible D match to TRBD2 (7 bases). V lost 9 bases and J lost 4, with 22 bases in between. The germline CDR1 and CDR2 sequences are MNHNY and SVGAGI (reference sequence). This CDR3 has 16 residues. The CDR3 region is CASLRGGGGSYNEQFF. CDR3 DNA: TGTGCCAGTCTCAGGGGTGGGGGAGGGTCTTACAATGAGCAGTTCTTC.

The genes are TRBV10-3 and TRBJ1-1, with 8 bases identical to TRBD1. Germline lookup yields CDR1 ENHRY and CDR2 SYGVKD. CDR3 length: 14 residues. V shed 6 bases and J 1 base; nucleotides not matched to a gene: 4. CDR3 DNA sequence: TGTGCCATCAGAGAACAGGGGGGGAACACTGAAGCTTTCTTT. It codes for CAIREQGGNTEAFF.

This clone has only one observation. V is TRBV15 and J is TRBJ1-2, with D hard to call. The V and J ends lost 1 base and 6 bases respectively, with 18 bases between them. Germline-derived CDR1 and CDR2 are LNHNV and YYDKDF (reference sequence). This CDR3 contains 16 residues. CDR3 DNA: TGTGCCACCAGCAGAGGAAGTCCGTTCGCCGGTGATGGCTACACCTTC. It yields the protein CATSRGSPFAGDGYTF.

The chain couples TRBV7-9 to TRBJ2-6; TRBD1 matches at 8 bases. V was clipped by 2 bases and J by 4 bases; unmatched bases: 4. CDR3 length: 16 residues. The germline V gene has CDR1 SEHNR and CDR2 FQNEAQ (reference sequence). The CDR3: CASSLPQGAGANVLTF. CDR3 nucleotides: TGTGCCAGCAGCTTACCTCAGGGGGCCGGGGCCAACGTCCTGACTTTC.

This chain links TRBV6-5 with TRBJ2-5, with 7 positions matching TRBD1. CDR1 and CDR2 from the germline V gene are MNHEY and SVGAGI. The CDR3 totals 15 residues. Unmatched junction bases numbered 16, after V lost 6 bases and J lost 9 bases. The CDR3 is CASSKSTGTVAAQYF. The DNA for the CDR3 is TGTGCCAGCAGCAAATCCACCGGGACAGTCGCGGCCCAGTACTTC.